These 32 T cell receptor beta chains originate from one sample sequenced in a study of T cell responses to AZD1222 COVID-19 vaccine. Here immunoSEQ multiplex PCR was the method, and the copy in TCRdb shows in-frame clones only, minus some. The sample has approximately 140,000 clones, 90% to 95% seen once; the top ten hold roughly 5.6%. This specimen was peripheral blood, taken on day 0 of AZD1222 vaccination. The receptors shown here come from an adult in good health.

The chain has TRBV6-5 and TRBJ1-1, with no clear D. The CDR3 runs to 12 residues. V was clipped by 7 bases and J by 5 bases, with 11 bases between them. Germline values: CDR1 MNHEY, CDR2 SVGAGI. CDR3 nucleotide sequence: TGTGCCAGCACGCCAGATTATACTGAAGCTTTCTTT. Translating gives CASTPDYTEAFF.

The sample holds many counts of this clone. The rearrangement uses TRBV7-9 and TRBJ2-7; 7 bases are a match to TRBD1. V lost 5 bases to trimming and J lost 2 bases; unmatched junction nucleotides: 6. The V gene's germline CDR1 is SEHNR and CDR2 FQNEAQ (reference sequence). This CDR3 is built from 14 residues. CDR3 amino acids: CASSPTGIPYEQYF. In DNA form, the CDR3 reads TGTGCCAGCAGCCCGACAGGGATTCCCTACGAGCAGTACTTC.

This clone qualifies as medium-sized. The chain uses TRBV24-1 and TRBJ1-5; D uncertain. V lost 4 bases and J lost 6, with 18 bases in between. This CDR3 has 16 residues. Germline loops: CDR1 KGHDR, CDR2 SFDVKD. The CDR3 region has the DNA TGTGCCACCAGTGACCCATCGATAGTTGCACCTCAGCCCCAGCATTTT. This codes for CATSDPSIVAPQPQHF.

V usage is TRBV2 and J usage is TRBJ1-6; 9 bases fit TRBD1. The CDR3 is 14 residues long. Germline CDR1 SNHLY, CDR2 FYNNEI. V gave up 6 bases and J gave up 10 bases; unmatched junction bases: 7. CDR3 residues: CASRGDRAQSPLHF. The CDR3 nucleotides are TGTGCCAGCAGGGGGGACAGGGCACAGTCACCCCTCCACTTT.

This rearrangement joins TRBV7-9 to TRBJ1-1; D uncertain. The CDR3 has 12 residues. V was cut by 11 bases and J by 5 bases, with 15 bases left in between. Germline CDR1 and CDR2: SEHNR and FQNEAQ (reference sequence). DNA for the CDR3: TGTGCCTGGTCGGTGACGGGGACTGAAGCTTTCTTT. Its translation is CAWSVTGTEAFF.

CDR3: CASSPQAFNEKLFF. CDR3 sequence (DNA): TGTGCCAGCAGTCCCCAGGCATTTAATGAAAAACTGTTTTTT. The chain recombines TRBV6-5 with TRBJ1-4; no firm D call. The germline V gene encodes CDR1 MNHEY and CDR2 SVGAGI. V dropped 5 bases and J dropped 4 bases, with 11 bases sitting between them. The CDR3 runs 14 residues.

This clone occurred once. This chain uses TRBV19 with TRBJ1-2, with D unresolved. V was cut by 5 bases and J by 4 bases, with 14 bases left in between. The length of the CDR3 is 14 residues. Germline-derived CDR1 and CDR2 are LNHDA and SQIVND (reference sequence). The CDR3 DNA reads as TGTGCCAGTAGTGCTCCCGGACGGTCCTATGGCTACACCTTC. Protein product: CASSAPGRSYGYTF.

The genes are TRBV27 and TRBJ1-1; possibly TRBD1 for D (6 bases). Germline lookup yields CDR1 MNHEY and CDR2 SMNVEV (reference sequence). CDR3 length: 14 amino acids. The V end lost 6 bases, the J end lost 5 bases, and 16 bases lay between the germline ends. CDR3 in DNA: TGTGCCAGCAGGCCCCAGGACAGAAGGACTGAAGCTTTCTTT. Encoded protein: CASRPQDRRTEAFF.

The gene calls are TRBV7-9 and TRBJ2-3; D unclear. Trimming cost V 6 bases and J 7 bases, with 5 bases left between them. CDR1 SEHNR and CDR2 FQNEAQ come from the germline V gene (reference sequence). The CDR3 spans 10 residues. The CDR3 DNA reads TGTGCCAGCAGAGACAATACGCAGTATTTT. Protein: CASRDNTQYF.

The chain combines TRBV11-2 with TRBJ2-7, with D possibly being TRBD2 (6 bases). V lost 4 bases to trimming and J lost 7 bases, with 20 bases between them. Germline V gene sequence: CDR1 SGHAT, CDR2 FQNNGV. The CDR3 length is 15 residues. Here the CDR3 reads CASSSNAGSLSEQYF. The CDR3 nucleotides are TGTGCCAGCAGCTCCAACGCGGGGAGCCTTTCTGAGCAGTACTTC.

V gene TRBV5-1 combines with J gene TRBJ2-7, with 15 bases fitting TRBD2. The CDR3 spans 17 residues. V dropped 4 bases and J dropped 3; count of bases not matched to a gene: 8. CDR1 and CDR2 (germline): SGHRS, YFSETQ. Here the CDR3 DNA reads TGCGCCAGCAGCGGAGGGACTAGCGGGGGGCCAGACTACGAGCAGTACTTC. It specifies CASSGGTSGGPDYEQYF.

The chain joins TRBV7-9 to TRBJ2-1; the match to TRBD2 covers 8 bases. This CDR3 is built from 16 residues. CDR1 is SEHNR, CDR2 FQNEAQ, per germline (reference sequence). V lost 4 bases to trimming and J lost 5 bases; unmatched junction nucleotides: 10. As DNA, the CDR3 is TGTGCCAGCAGCTCTATCCCGGGGGGGGATCACAATGAGCAGTTCTTC. It codes for CASSSIPGGDHNEQFF.

This chain links TRBV27 with TRBJ2-7; 7 positions match TRBD2. Germline-derived CDR1 and CDR2 are MNHEY and SMNVEV (reference sequence). The CDR3 has 15 amino acids. The junction had 11 bases not matched to a gene; V was cut back by 6 bases and J by 3 bases. The CDR3: CASRRAGRTYYEQYF. As DNA, the CDR3 is TGTGCCAGCAGGCGAGCGGGGAGGACCTACTACGAGCAGTACTTC.

The rearrangement joins TRBV7-6 to TRBJ2-1; TRBD2 matches at 8 bases. This CDR3 comprises 16 residues. Trimming cost V 5 bases and J 2 bases; bases outside gene matches: 8. Germline CDR1 and CDR2: SGHVS and FNYEAQ. CDR3 coding DNA: TGTGCCAGCAGCATTAAGCGGGGGAGCGCCTACAATGAGCAGTTCTTC. It specifies CASSIKRGSAYNEQFF.

The J gene is TRBJ2-5, the V gene TRBV4-2; TRBD2 matches 7 bases. CDR3 length: 18 residues. V was pared by 4 bases and J by 0 bases, with 14 bases of the junction left unmatched. CDR1 LGHNA and CDR2 YNFKEQ come from the germline V gene. This CDR3 is CASSRPSRASGYQETQYF. The CDR3 DNA is TGTGCCAGCAGCCGACCCTCAAGGGCTAGCGGATACCAAGAGACCCAGTACTTC.

This sequence joins TRBV6-5 and TRBJ2-4, with a tentative D call TRBD1 (5 bases). The V gene lost 4 bases and the J gene lost 8 bases, with 18 bases spanning the gap. Germline V lookup: CDR1 MNHEY, CDR2 SVGAGI. The CDR3 covers 15 residues. The CDR3, as DNA: TGTGCCAGCAGTTCCACAACAAGGAGCAGGGACATTCAGTACTTC. Residues: CASSSTTRSRDIQYF.

CDR3 bases: TGTGCCAGCGAAGACAGAGGGTCCTACGAGCAGTACTTC. Its protein product is CASEDRGSYEQYF. The V call is TRBV2, the J call TRBJ2-7; D might be TRBD1 or TRBD2, each matching 5 bases. CDR3 length: 13 amino acids. With 8 bases removed from V and 1 base from J, the gap between germline ends came to 12 bases. Germline assignment: CDR1 SNHLY and CDR2 FYNNEI. The variable domain in full, with the rest retrieved from reference TRBV2 and TRBJ2-7, is EPEVTQTPSHQVTQMGQEVILRCVPISNHLYFYWYRQILGQKVEFLVSFYNNEISEKSEIFDDQFSVERPDGSNFTLKIRSTKLEDSAMYFCASEDRGSYEQYFGPGTRLTVT.

The chain is built from TRBV2 and TRBJ2-3; the D gene could be TRBD1 or TRBD2 (5 bases each). Germline V lookup: CDR1 SNHLY, CDR2 FYNNEI. V was trimmed by 5 bases and J by 3 bases, leaving 12 bases between them. The CDR3 contains 14 residues. In DNA form, the CDR3 reads TGTGCCAGCAGTACCGGGACGGGGACAGATACGCAGTATTTT. Translation gives CASSTGTGTDTQYF.

The rearrangement links TRBV9 to TRBJ2-5, with D tentatively TRBD1 or TRBD2 (7 bases each). This CDR3 is 15 amino acids long. Looked up from germline, CDR1 is SGDLS and CDR2 is YYNGEE. V lost 0 bases and J 4 bases, leaving 13 bases between the germline ends. As DNA, the CDR3 is TGTGCCAGCAGCGTAGCGACAGGGAGGGGAGAGACCCAGTACTTC. Protein product: CASSVATGRGETQYF.

This clone was found once. This chain connects TRBV2 to TRBJ2-1; possibly TRBD2 for D (5 bases). Deletions cut 7 bases from V and 5 bases from J, with 15 bases between. The V gene's germline CDR1 is SNHLY and CDR2 FYNNEI. CDR3 length equals 14 residues. The CDR3: CASIGLLINNEQFF. Here the CDR3 DNA reads TGTGCCAGCATCGGACTTCTCATCAACAATGAGCAGTTCTTC.

V is TRBV5-4 and J is TRBJ1-3, with 9 bases aligning to TRBD1. Per the germline V gene, CDR1 is SGHNT and CDR2 is YYREEE (reference sequence). Trimming removed 4 bases from V and 3 bases from J; junction bases left unmatched: 11. The CDR3 spans 17 residues. CDR3 residues: CASSPGGQGTSGNTIYF. The CDR3 DNA sequence: TGTGCCAGCAGCCCGGGGGGACAGGGAACGAGTGGAAACACCATATATTTT.

This CDR3 is CSVARRLAGGYEQYF. The CDR3 DNA is TGCAGCGTTGCCCGAAGACTAGCGGGGGGCTACGAGCAGTACTTC. J is TRBJ2-7 and V is TRBV29-1; 13 positions match TRBD2. This CDR3 comprises 15 residues. V was clipped by 4 bases and J by 3 bases; unmatched bases: 6. Germline CDR1 reads SQVTM; CDR2 reads ANQGSEA.

The chain uses TRBV5-1 and TRBJ2-1, with TRBD2 matching over 8 bases. CDR1 and CDR2 (germline): SGHRS, YFSETQ. After removal of 3 bases from V and 6 bases from J, the junction contained 8 bases not matched to a gene. There are 15 residues in the CDR3. CDR3 protein: CASSSGTRGLNEQFF. As DNA, the CDR3 is TGCGCCAGCAGCTCCGGGACTAGGGGCCTCAATGAGCAGTTCTTC.

This chain uses TRBV23-1 with TRBJ1-4, with 8 positions matching TRBD1. TRBV23-1 is flagged as an ORF with uncertain function. The CDR3 length is 15 residues. V shed 2 bases and J 5 bases; nucleotides not matched to a gene: 4. The CDR3 DNA is TGCGCCAGCAGTCAAGGACAGGGACAAAATGAAAAACTGTTTTTT. Translation: CASSQGQGQNEKLFF.

The chain joins TRBV6-5 to TRBJ1-2; tentatively, D is TRBD1 (6 bases). Germline lookup yields CDR1 MNHEY and CDR2 SVGAGI. V lost 5 bases and J 6 bases, leaving 19 bases between the germline ends. This CDR3 region has 15 residues. Here the CDR3 reads CASSRGATTYDGYTF. The CDR3 nucleotides are TGTGCCAGCAGTCGGGGGGCCACTACCTACGATGGCTACACCTTC.

The chain employs TRBV29-1 and TRBJ2-2, with a weak D call TRBD2 (5 bases). Germline assignment: CDR1 SQVTM and CDR2 ANQGSEA. V lost 2 bases to trimming and J lost 8 bases, with 6 bases between them. The CDR3 length is 11 residues. This CDR3 is CSVESGGELFF. In DNA, the CDR3 is TGCAGCGTTGAATCGGGAGGGGAGCTGTTTTTT.

The chain has TRBV3-1 (or the pseudogene TRBV3-2) and TRBJ1-6; D gene uncertain. The CDR3 covers 16 residues. Germline CDR1 reads LGHDT; CDR2 reads YNNKEL (reference sequence). The V gene lost 0 bases and the J gene lost 5 bases, with 11 bases spanning the gap. This CDR3 reads CASSQDVSADNSPLHF. CDR3 DNA sequence: TGTGCCAGCAGCCAAGATGTGTCTGCTGATAATTCACCCCTCCACTTT.

The rearrangement links TRBV3-1 (or the pseudogene TRBV3-2) to TRBJ1-1; no reliable D call. The CDR3 has 17 amino acids. Deletions cut 2 bases from V and 5 bases from J, with 21 bases between. CDR1 is LGHDT, CDR2 YNNKEL, per germline (reference sequence). The DNA of the CDR3 is TGTGCCAGCAGCCAATCCGGCGTAGTAGTACCGGGTACTGAAGCTTTCTTT. Its translation is CASSQSGVVVPGTEAFF.

The chain employs TRBV5-4 and TRBJ1-1; 7 bases match TRBD1. V shed 4 bases and J 7 bases; nucleotides not matched to a gene: 4. The CDR3 consists of 12 residues. CDR1 SGHNT and CDR2 YYREEE come from the germline V gene (reference sequence). The DNA of the CDR3 is TGTGCCAGCAGCCGACAGGGATTTGAAGCTTTCTTT. Encoded protein: CASSRQGFEAFF.

Only one count was recorded for this clone. This chain connects TRBV6-7 to TRBJ1-3; D might be TRBD1 (5 bases). TRBV6-7 is an open reading frame, and its role is uncertain. The CDR3 runs to 15 residues. V was pared by 6 bases and J by 1 base, with 13 bases between. The DNA of the CDR3 is TGTGCCAGCAGCAATGGGGGGGTTTCTGGAAACACCATATATTTT. This codes for CASSNGGVSGNTIYF.

The chain recombines TRBV27 with TRBJ1-6; D remains unclear. The CDR3 contains 15 residues. CDR1 is MNHEY and CDR2 is SMNVEV in the germline V gene (reference sequence). Trimming pared 5 bases from V and 8 bases from J, leaving 16 bases between. This chain's CDR3 is CASSPWGSLDSPLHF. The CDR3 bases are TGTGCCAGCAGTCCGTGGGGTTCACTGGATTCACCCCTCCACTTT.

This chain uses TRBV7-9 with TRBJ1-4, with D perhaps matching TRBD1 (6 bases). The CDR3 spans 15 residues. Germline lookup yields CDR1 SEHNR and CDR2 FQNEAQ (reference sequence). Trimming removed 1 base from V and 5 bases from J, with 11 bases in between. CDR3 DNA sequence: TGTGCCAGCAGCTTAGTACAGGGCGAAAATGAAAAACTGTTTTTT. Protein sequence: CASSLVQGENEKLFF.